The present T cell receptor (beta chain) was sequenced within a study of blood T cells in healthy people across ages. The study, taken as a whole, reports: Because sorting was not performed, PBMCs prevented conclusive naive versus antigen-experienced comparison. Whereas aged donors had fewer naive CD4+ cells, long-lived donors had more of them and higher diversity.

As for this clonotype: Its antigen is as yet unknown.

Each donor gave roughly 9.8 milliliters of peripheral blood. Using a J-beta primer mix together with a sample-barcoded 5' primer, a second PCR was run for roughly 6 to 11 cycles. From the 5' RACE reads, TCRdb called clonotypes with MiXCR, one entry per CDR3 protein. The data contain fewer than 1 million distinct CDR3 sequences, 44% of them seen just once; the ten biggest clones take up 15% to 25%. The V gene's germline CDR1 is SGHTA and CDR2 FQGNSA. This CDR3 spans 16 amino acids. The junction had 9 bases not matched to a gene; V was cut back by 3 bases and J by 6 bases. The clonotype comes from a man between 60 and 75 years old in good health. The V call is TRBV7-2, the J call TRBJ2-7; TRBD1 aligns across 12 bases. The material sequenced was blood. The CDR3 nucleotides read TGTGCCAGCAGCTTGAGGGGGGGGACAGGGGGCCGCGAGCAGTACTTC. Amino acids: CASSLRGGTGGREQYF. Filled out from reference TRBV7-2 and TRBJ2-7, the complete variable domain reads GAGVSQSPSNKVTEKGKDVELRCDPISGHTALYWYRQSLGQGLEFLIYFQGNSAPDKSGLPSDRFSAERTGGSVSTLTIQRTQQEDSAVYLCASSLRGGTGGREQYFGPGTRLTVT.